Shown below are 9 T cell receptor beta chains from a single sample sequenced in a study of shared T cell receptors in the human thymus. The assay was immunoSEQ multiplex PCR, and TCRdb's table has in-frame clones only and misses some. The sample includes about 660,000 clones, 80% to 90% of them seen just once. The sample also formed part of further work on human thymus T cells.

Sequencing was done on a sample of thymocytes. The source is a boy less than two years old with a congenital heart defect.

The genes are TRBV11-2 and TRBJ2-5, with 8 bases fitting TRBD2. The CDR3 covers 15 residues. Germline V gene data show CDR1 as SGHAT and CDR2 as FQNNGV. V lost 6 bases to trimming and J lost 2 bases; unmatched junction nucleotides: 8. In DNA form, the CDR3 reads TGTGCCAGCAGTTTTCCACTAGCGGATCAAGAGACCCAGTACTTC. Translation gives CASSFPLADQETQYF.

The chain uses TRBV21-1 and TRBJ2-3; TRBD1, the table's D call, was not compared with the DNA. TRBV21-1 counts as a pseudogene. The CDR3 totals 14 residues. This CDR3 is CASIQGIVADTQYF. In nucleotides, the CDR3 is TGTGCCAGCATCCAGGGGATAGTCGCAGATACGCAGTATTTT.

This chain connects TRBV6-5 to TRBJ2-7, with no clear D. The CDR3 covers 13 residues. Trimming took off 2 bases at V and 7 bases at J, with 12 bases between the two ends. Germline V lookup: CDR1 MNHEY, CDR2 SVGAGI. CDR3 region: CASSYRRRREQYF. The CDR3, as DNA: TGTGCCAGCAGTTACCGGCGGCGGCGGGAGCAGTACTTC.

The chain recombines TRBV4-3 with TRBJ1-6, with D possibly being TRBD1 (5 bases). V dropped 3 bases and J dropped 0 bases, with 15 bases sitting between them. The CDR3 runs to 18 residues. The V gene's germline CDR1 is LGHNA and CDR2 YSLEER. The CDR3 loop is CASSHLQGPSSYNSPLHF. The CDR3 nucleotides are TGCGCCAGCAGCCATCTTCAGGGTCCGAGCTCCTATAATTCACCCCTCCACTTT.

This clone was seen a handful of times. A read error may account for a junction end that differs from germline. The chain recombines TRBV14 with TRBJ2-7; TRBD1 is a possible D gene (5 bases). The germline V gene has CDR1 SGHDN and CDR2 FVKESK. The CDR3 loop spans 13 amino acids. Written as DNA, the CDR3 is TGTGCCAGCAGCAAAGACAGTTCCTACGAGCAGTACTTC. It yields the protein CASSKDSSYEQYF. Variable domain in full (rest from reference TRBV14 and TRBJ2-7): EAGVTQFPSHSVIEKGQTVTLRCDPISGHDNLYWYRRVMGKEIKFLLHFVKESKQDESGMPNNRFLAERTGGTYSTLKVQPAELEDSGVYFCASSKDSSYEQYFGPGTRLTVT.

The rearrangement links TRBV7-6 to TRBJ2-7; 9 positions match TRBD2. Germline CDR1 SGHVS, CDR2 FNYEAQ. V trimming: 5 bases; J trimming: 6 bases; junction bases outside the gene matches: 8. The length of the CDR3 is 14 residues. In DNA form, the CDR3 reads TGTGCCAGCAGCCAGTCGGGACTAGCTTCCGAGCAGTACTTC. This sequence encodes CASSQSGLASEQYF.

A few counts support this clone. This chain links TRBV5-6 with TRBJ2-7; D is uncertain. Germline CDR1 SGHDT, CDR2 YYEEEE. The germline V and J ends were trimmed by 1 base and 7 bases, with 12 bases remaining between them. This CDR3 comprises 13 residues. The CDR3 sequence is CASSLYWSGEQYF. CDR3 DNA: TGTGCCAGCAGCTTGTACTGGTCGGGTGAGCAGTACTTC.

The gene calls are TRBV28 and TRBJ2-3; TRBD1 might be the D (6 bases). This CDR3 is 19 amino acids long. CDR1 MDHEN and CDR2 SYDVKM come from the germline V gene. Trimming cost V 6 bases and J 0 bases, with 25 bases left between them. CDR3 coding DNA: TGTGCCAGCAGCCCCCCCGACAGGCCTACCCCCTCTAGCACAGATACGCAGTATTTT. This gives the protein CASSPPDRPTPSSTDTQYF. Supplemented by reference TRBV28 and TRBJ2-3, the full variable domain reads DVKVTQSSRYLVKRTGEKVFLECVQDMDHENMFWYRQDPGLGLRLIYFSYDVKMKEKGDIPEGYSVSREKKERFSLILESASTNQTSMYLCASSPPDRPTPSSTDTQYFGPGTRLTVL.

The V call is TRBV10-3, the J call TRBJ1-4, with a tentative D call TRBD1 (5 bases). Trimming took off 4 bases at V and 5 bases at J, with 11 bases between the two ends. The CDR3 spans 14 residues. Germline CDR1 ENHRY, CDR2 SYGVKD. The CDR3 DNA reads TGTGCCATCAGTGGTCGGGGGGGGAATGAAAAACTGTTTTTT. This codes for CAISGRGGNEKLFF.